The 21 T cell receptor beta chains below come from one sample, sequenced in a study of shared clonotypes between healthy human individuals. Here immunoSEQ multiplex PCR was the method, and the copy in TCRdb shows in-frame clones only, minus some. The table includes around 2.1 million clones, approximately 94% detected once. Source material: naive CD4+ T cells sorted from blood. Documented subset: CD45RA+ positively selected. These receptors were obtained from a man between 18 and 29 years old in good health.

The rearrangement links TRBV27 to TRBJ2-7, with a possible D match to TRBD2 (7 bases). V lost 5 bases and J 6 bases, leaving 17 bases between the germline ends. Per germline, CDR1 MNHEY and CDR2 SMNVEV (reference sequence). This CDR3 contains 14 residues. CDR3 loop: CASSPRPGGREQYF. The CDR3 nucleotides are TGTGCCAGCAGTCCCCGTCCGGGGGGCCGCGAGCAGTACTTC.

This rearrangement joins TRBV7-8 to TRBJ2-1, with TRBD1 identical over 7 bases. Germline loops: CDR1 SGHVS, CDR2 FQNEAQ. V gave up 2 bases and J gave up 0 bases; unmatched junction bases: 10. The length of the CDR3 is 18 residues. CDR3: CASSLTTGPTPSYNEQFF. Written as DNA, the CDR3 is TGTGCCAGCAGCTTAACGACAGGGCCCACACCCTCCTACAATGAGCAGTTCTTC. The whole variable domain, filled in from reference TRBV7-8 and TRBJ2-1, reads GAGVSQSPRYKVAKRGQDVALRCDPISGHVSLFWYQQALGQGPEFLTYFQNEAQLDKSGLPSDRFFAERPEGSVSTLKIQRTQQEDSAVYLCASSLTTGPTPSYNEQFFGPGTRLTVL.

In DNA, the CDR3 is TGTGCCAGCAGCTTAGCGACGGGAGGGGCCAACGTCCTGACTTTC. It codes for CASSLATGGANVLTF. The chain employs TRBV7-9 and TRBJ2-6, with D possibly being TRBD2 (5 bases). This CDR3 has 15 residues. V dropped 0 bases and J dropped 4 bases, with 7 bases sitting between them. Per the germline V gene, CDR1 is SEHNR and CDR2 is FQNEAQ (reference sequence).

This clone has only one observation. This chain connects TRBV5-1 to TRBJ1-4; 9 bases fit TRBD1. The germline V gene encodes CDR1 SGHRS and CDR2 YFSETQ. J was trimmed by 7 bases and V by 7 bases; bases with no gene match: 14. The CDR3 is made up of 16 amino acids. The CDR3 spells CASYAIPGQGREKLFF. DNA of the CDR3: TGCGCCAGCTACGCAATCCCAGGACAGGGGCGTGAAAAACTGTTTTTT.

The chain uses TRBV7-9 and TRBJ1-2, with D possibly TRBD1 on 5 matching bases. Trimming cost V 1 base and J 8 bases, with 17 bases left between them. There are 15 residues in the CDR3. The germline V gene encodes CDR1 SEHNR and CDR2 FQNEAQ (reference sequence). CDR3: CASSLEGLTFGGYTF. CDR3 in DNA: TGTGCCAGCAGCTTAGAGGGACTTACCTTTGGAGGCTACACCTTC.

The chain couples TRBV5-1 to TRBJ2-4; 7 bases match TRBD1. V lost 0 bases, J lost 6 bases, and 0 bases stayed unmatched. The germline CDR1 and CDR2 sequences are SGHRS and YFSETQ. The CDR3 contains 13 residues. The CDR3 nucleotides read TGCGCCAGCAGCTTGGGACAGGGAAACATTCAGTACTTC. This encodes CASSLGQGNIQYF.

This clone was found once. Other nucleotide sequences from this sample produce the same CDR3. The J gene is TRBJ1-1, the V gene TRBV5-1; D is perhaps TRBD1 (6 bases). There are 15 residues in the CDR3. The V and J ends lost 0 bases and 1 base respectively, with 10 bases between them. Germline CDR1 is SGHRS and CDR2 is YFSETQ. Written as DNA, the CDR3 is TGCGCCAGCAGCTTGGATACAGGGCGGAACACTGAAGCTTTCTTT. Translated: CASSLDTGRNTEAFF.

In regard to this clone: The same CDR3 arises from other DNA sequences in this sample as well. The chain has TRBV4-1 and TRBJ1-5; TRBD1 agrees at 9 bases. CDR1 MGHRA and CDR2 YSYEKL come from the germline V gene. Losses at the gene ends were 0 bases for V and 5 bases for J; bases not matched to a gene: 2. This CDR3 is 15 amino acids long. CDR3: CASSQDGQGYQPQHF. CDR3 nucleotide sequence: TGCGCCAGCAGCCAAGATGGACAGGGGTATCAGCCCCAGCATTTT.

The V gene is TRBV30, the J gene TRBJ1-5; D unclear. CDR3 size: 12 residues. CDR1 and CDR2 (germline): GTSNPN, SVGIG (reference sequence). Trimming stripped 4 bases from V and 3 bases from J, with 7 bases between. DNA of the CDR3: TGTGCCTGGACACAGTTCAATCAGCCCCAGCATTTT. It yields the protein CAWTQFNQPQHF.

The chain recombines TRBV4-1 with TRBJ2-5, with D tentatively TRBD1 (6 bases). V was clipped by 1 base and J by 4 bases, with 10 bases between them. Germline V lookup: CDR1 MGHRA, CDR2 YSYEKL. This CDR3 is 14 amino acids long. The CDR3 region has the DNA TGCGCCAGCAGCCAAGTTTCCAGGGGAGAGACCCAGTACTTC. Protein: CASSQVSRGETQYF.

Here the CDR3 reads CARSTGPVEGYEQYF. CDR3 coding DNA: TGTGCCAGAAGCACTGGGCCCGTTGAAGGGTACGAGCAGTACTTC. The chain joins TRBV5-3 to TRBJ2-7; no definite D call. TRBV5-3 is annotated as an ORF whose role is uncertain. V lost 4 bases and J 4 bases, leaving 18 bases between the germline ends. CDR3 length equals 15 residues.

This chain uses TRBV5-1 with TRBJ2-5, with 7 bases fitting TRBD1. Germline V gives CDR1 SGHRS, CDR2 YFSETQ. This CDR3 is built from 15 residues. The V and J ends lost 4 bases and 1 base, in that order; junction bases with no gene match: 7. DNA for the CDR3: TGCGCCAGCAGCCTAAGACAGGGACGCCAAGAGACCCAGTACTTC. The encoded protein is CASSLRQGRQETQYF.

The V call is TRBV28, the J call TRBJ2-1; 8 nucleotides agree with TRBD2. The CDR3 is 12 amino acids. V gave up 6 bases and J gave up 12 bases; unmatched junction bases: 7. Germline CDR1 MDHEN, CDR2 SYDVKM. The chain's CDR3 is CASSQGLVVQFF. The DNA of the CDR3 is TGTGCCAGCAGCCAGGGACTAGTGGTGCAGTTCTTC. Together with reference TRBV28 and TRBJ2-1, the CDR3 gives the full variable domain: DVKVTQSSRYLVKRTGEKVFLECVQDMDHENMFWYRQDPGLGLRLIYFSYDVKMKEKGDIPEGYSVSREKKERFSLILESASTNQTSMYLCASSQGLVVQFFGPGTRLTVL.

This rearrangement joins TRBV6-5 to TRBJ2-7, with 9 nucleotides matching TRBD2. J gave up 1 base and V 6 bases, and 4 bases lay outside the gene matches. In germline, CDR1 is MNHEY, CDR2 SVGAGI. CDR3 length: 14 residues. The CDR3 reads CASRRLAASYEQYF. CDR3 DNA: TGTGCCAGCAGAAGACTAGCGGCTTCCTACGAGCAGTACTTC.

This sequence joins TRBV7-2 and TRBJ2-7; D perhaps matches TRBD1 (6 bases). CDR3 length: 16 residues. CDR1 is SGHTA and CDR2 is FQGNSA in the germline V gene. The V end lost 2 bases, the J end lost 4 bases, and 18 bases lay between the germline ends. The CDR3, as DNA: TGTGCCAGCAGCTTATTTCCGGACAGCGGAGTATACGAGCAGTACTTC. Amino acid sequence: CASSLFPDSGVYEQYF. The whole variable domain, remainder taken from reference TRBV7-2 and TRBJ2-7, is GAGVSQSPSNKVTEKGKDVELRCDPISGHTALYWYRQSLGQGLEFLIYFQGNSAPDKSGLPSDRFSAERTGGSVSTLTIQRTQQEDSAVYLCASSLFPDSGVYEQYFGPGTRLTVT.

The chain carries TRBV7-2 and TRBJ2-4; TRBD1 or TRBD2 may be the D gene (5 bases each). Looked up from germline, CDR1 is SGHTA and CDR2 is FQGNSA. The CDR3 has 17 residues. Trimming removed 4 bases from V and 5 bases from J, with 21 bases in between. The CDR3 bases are TGTGCCAGCAGCTCCCGGGACGTCAAATTGTCCGAAAACATTCAGTACTTC. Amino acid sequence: CASSSRDVKLSENIQYF.

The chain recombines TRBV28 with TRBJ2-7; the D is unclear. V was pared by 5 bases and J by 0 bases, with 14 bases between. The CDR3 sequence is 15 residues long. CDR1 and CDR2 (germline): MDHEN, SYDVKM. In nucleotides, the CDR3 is TGTGCCAGCAGTCCCCCGCAGCGATCCTCCTACGAGCAGTACTTC. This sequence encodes CASSPPQRSSYEQYF.

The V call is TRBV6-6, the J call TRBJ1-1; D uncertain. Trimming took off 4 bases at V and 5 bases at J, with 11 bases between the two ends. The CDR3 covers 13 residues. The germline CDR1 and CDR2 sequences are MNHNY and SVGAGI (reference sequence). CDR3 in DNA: TGTGCCAGCAGTTTACCACCGGGTACTGAAGCTTTCTTT. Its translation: CASSLPPGTEAFF.

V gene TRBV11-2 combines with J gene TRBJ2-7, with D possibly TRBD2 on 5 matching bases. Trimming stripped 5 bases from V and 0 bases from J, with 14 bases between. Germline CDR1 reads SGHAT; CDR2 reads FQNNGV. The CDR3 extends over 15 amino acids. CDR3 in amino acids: CASSREAESSYEQYF. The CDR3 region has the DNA TGTGCCAGCAGCCGCGAAGCGGAGAGCTCCTACGAGCAGTACTTC.

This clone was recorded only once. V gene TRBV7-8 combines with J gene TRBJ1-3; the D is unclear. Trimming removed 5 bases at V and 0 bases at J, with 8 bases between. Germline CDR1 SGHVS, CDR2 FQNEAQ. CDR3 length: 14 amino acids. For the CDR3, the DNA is TGTGCCAGCAGCCGTGAGGGCTCTGGAAACACCATATATTTT. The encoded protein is CASSREGSGNTIYF.

This CDR3 is CATSRVSDYGYTF. In nucleotides, the CDR3 is TGTGCCACCAGCAGAGTCTCCGACTATGGCTACACCTTC. This chain links TRBV15 with TRBJ1-2, with D unclear. CDR3 length equals 13 residues. V was cut by 1 base and J by 3 bases, with 6 bases left in between. Germline V gene lookup returns CDR1 LNHNV and CDR2 YYDKDF (reference sequence).